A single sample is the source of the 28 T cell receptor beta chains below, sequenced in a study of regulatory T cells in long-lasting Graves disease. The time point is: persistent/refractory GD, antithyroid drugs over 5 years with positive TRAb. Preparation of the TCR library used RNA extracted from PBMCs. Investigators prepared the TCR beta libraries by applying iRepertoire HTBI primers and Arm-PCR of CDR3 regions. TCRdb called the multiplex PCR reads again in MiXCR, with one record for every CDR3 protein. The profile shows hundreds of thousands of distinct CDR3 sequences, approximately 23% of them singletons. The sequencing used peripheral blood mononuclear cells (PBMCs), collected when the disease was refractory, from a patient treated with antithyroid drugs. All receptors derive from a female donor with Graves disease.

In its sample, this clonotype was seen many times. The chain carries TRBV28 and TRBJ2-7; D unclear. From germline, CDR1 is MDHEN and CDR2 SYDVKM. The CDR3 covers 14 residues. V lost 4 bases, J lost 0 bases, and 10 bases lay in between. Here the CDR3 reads CASSYPRDSYEQYF. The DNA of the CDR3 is TGTGCCAGCAGTTACCCTAGGGACTCCTACGAGCAGTACTTC. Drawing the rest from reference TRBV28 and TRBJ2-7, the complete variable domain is DVKVTQSSRYLVKRTGEKVFLECVQDMDHENMFWYRQDPGLGLRLIYFSYDVKMKEKGDIPEGYSVSREKKERFSLILESASTNQTSMYLCASSYPRDSYEQYFGPGTRLTVT.

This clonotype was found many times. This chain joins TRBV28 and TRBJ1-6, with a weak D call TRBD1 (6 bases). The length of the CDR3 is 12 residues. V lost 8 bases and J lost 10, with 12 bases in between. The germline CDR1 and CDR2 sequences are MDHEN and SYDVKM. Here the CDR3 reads CASGGRESPLHF. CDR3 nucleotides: TGTGCCAGCGGGGGGCGAGAATCACCCCTCCACTTT.

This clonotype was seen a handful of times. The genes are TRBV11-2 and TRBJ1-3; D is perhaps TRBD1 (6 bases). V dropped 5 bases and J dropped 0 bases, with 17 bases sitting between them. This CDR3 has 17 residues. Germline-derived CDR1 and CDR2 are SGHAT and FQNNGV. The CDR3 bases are TGTGCCAGCAGCCTTACAACAGGGTTTCACTCTGGAAACACCATATATTTT. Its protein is CASSLTTGFHSGNTIYF.

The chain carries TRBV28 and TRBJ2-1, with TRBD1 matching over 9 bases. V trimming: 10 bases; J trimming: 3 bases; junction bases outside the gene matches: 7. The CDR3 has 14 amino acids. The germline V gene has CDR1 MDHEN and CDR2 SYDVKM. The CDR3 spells CAIKQGAYYNEQFF. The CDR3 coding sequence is TGTGCCATTAAACAGGGGGCTTACTACAATGAGCAGTTCTTC.

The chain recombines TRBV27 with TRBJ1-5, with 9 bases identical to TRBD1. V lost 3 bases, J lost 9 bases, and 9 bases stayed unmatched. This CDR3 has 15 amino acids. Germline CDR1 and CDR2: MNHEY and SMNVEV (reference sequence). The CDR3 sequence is CASSFAQGALTPQHF. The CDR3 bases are TGTGCCAGCAGTTTCGCACAGGGGGCCTTAACGCCCCAGCATTTT.

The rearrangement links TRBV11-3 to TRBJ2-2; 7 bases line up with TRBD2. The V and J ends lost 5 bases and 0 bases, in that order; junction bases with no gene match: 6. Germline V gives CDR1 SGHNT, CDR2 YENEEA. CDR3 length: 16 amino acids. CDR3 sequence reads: CASSPSSGANTGELFF. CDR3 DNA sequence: TGTGCCAGCAGCCCCTCTAGCGGCGCGAACACCGGGGAGCTGTTTTTT.

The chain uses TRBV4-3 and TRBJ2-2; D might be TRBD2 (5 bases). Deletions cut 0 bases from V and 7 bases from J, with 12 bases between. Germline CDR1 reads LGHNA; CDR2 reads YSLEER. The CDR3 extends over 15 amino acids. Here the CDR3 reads CASSQDTGGYGELFF. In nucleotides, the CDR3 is TGCGCCAGCAGCCAAGACACCGGCGGGTACGGGGAGCTGTTTTTT.

This CDR3 is CSVEQREGDEQYF. The CDR3 nucleotides read TGCAGCGTGGAGCAGCGGGAGGGTGACGAGCAGTACTTC. The genes are TRBV29-1 and TRBJ2-7, with TRBD2 matching over 10 bases. The CDR3 totals 13 residues. Per the germline V gene, CDR1 is SQVTM and CDR2 is ANQGSEA. V shed 6 bases and J 5 bases; nucleotides not matched to a gene: 7.

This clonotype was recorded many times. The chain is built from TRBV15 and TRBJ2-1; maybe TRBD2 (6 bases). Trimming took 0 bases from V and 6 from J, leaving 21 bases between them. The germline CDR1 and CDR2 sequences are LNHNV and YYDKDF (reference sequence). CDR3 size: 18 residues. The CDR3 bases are TGTGCCACCAGCAGAGATTATGGGTGGCAGGGAGGCCTCAATGAGCAGTTCTTC. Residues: CATSRDYGWQGGLNEQFF.

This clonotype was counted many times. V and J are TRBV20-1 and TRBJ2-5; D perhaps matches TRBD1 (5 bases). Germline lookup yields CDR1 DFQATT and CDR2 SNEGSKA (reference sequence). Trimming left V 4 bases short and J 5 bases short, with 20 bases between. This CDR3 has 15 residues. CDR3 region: CSAIPNLQVSETQYF. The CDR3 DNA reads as TGCAGTGCTATCCCCAACTTACAGGTTTCGGAGACCCAGTACTTC.

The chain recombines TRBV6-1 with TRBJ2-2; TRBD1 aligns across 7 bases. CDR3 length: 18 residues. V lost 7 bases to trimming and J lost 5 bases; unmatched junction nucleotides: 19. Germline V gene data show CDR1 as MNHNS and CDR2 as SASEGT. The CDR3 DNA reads TGTGCCAGCAACCATAGATCAGGGGGAGAATCAGATACCGGGGAGCTGTTTTTT. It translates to CASNHRSGGESDTGELFF.

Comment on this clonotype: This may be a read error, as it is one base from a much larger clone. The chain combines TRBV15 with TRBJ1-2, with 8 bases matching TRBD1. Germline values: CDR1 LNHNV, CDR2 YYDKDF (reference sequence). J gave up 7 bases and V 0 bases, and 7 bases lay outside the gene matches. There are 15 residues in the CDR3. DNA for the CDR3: TGTGCCACCAGCAGAGATCGGGGCAGGGGGCTTGGCTACACCTTC. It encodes CATSRDRGRGLGYTF.

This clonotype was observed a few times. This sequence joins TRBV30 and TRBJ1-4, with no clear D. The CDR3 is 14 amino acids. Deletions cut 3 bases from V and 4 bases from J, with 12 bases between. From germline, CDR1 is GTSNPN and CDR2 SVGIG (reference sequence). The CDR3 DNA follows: TGTGCCTGGAGACCTAACCGGGGTAATGAAAAACTGTTTTTT. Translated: CAWRPNRGNEKLFF.

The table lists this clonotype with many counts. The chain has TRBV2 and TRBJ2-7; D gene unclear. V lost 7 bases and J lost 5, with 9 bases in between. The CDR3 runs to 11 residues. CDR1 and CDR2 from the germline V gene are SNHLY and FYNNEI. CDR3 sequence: CASTRGNEQYF. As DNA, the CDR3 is TGTGCCAGCACACGAGGCAACGAGCAGTACTTC.

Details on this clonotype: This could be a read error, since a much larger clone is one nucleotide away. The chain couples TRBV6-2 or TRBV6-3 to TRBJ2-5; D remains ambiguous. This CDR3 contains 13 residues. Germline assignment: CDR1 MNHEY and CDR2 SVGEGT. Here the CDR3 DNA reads TGTACCAGCAGCGTACGCCGACTGGAGACCCAGTACTTC. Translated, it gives CTSSVRRLETQYF.

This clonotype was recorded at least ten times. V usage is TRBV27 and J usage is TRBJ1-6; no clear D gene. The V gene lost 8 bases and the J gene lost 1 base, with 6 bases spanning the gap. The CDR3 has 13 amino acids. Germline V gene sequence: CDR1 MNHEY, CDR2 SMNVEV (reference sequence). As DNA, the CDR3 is TGTGCCAGCCACGGATCCTATAATTCACCCCTCCACTTT. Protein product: CASHGSYNSPLHF.

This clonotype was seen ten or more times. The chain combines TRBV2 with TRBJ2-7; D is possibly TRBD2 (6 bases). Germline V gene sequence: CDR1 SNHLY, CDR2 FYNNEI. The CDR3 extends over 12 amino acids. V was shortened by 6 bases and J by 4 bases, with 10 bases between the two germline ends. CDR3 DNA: TGTGCCAGCAGCGGACTAAAGTACGAGCAGTACTTC. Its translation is CASSGLKYEQYF.

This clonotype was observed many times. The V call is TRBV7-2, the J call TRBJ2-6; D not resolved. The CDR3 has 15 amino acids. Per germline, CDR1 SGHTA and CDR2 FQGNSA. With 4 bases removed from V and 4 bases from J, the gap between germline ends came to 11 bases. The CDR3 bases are TGTGCCAGCAGCTATAACGGACCCGGGGCCAACGTCCTGACTTTC. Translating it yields CASSYNGPGANVLTF. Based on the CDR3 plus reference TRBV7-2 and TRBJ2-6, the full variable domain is GAGVSQSPSNKVTEKGKDVELRCDPISGHTALYWYRQSLGQGLEFLIYFQGNSAPDKSGLPSDRFSAERTGGSVSTLTIQRTQQEDSAVYLCASSYNGPGANVLTFGAGSRLTVL.

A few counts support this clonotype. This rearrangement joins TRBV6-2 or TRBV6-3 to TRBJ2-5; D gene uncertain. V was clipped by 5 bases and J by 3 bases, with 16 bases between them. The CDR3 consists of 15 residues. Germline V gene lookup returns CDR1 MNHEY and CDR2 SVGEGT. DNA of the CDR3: TGTGCCAGCAGTACCACTCTACAAATAGAAGAGACCCAGTACTTC. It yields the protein CASSTTLQIEETQYF.

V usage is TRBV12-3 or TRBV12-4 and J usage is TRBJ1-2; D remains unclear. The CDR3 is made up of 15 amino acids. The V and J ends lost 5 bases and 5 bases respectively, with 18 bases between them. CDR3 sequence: CASSAARRGLYGYTF. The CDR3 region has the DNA TGTGCCAGCAGTGCCGCGCGGAGAGGCTTATATGGCTACACCTTC.

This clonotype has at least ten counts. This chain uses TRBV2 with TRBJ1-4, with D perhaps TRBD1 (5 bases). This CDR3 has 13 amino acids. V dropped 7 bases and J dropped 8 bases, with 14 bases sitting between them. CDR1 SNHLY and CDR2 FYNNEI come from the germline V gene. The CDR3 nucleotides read TGTGCCAGCAACAGGAACGCAGCAGAAAAACTGTTTTTT. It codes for CASNRNAAEKLFF.

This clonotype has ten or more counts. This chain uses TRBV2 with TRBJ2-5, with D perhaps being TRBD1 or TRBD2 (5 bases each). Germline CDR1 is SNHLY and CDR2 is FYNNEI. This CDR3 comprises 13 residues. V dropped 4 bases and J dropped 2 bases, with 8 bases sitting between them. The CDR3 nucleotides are TGTGCCAGCAGTGGGTGGGGGCAAGAGACCCAGTACTTC. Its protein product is CASSGWGQETQYF.

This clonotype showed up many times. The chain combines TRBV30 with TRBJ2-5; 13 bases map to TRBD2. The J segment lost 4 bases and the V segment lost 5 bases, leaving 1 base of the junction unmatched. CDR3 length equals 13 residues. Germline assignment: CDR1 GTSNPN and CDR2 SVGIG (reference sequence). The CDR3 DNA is TGTGCCTGGGGACTAGCGGGGGCAGAGACCCAGTACTTC. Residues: CAWGLAGAETQYF.

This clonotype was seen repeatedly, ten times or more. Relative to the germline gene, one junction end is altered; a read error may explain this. CDR3 coding DNA: TGTGCCAGCAGTTCGAGTTGGGGGGGGGTTACCTTT. It codes for CASSSSWGGVTF. V usage is TRBV12-3 or TRBV12-4 and J usage is TRBJ1-4, with D tentatively TRBD1 (5 bases). The CDR3 has 12 residues.

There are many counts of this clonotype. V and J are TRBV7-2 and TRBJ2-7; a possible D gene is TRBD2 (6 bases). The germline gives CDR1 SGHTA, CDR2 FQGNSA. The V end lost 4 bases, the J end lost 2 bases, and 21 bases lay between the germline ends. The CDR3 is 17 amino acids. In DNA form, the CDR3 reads TGTGCCAGCAGCTGGAAGTCTTCTAGCGATGTAACCTACGAGCAGTACTTC. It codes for CASSWKSSSDVTYEQYF. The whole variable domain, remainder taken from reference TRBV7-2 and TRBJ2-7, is GAGVSQSPSNKVTEKGKDVELRCDPISGHTALYWYRQSLGQGLEFLIYFQGNSAPDKSGLPSDRFSAERTGGSVSTLTIQRTQQEDSAVYLCASSWKSSSDVTYEQYFGPGTRLTVT.

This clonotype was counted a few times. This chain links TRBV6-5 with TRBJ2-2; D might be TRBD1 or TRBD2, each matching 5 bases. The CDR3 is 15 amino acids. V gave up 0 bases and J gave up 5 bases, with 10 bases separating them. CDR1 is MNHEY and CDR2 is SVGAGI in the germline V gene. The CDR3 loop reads CASSYSGTRTGELFF. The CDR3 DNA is TGTGCCAGCAGTTACTCCGGGACGAGGACCGGGGAGCTGTTTTTT.

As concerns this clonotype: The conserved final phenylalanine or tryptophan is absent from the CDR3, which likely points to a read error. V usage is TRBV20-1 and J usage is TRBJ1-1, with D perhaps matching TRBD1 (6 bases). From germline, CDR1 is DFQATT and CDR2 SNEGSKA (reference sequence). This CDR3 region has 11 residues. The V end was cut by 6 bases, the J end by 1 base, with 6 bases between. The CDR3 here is CSATGNTEAFS. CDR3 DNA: TGCAGTGCGACAGGGAACACTGAAGCTTTCTCT.

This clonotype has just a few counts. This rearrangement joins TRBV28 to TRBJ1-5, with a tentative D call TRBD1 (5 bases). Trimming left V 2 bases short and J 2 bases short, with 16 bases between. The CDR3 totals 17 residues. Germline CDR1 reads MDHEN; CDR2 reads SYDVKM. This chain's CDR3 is CASSLVAGGRGNQPQHF. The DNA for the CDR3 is TGTGCCAGCAGTTTAGTTGCCGGGGGACGGGGCAATCAGCCCCAGCATTTT.